The rows below give T cell receptor beta chains drawn from one sample of a study of control samples from healthy donors and cancer patients. The table came from immunoSEQ multiplex PCR; TCRdb's copy has only in-frame clones and leaves some out. This table has about 89,000 clones, around nine tenths appearing once. Sequences were obtained from blood. The receptors were sampled from a young man in good health. Each CDR3 is given with its conserved first and last residue. D genes are given only for firm matches. Expanded clones get a size class; other rows say once, few or many, or leave the size out.

abundance: NA
v_gene: TRBV6-5
d_gene: TRBD1
j_gene: TRBJ1-2
CDR3nt: TGTGCCAGCAGTTCCGGACAGGGATCCTATGGCTACACCTTC
CDR3aa: CASSSGQGSYGYTF

abundance: NA
v_gene: TRBV30
d_gene: TRBD2
j_gene: TRBJ2-3
CDR3nt: TGTGCCTGCAAAACTAGCGGCACAGATACGCAGTATTTT
CDR3aa: CACKTSGTDTQYF

abundance: NA
v_gene: TRBV5-1
d_gene: NA
j_gene: TRBJ2-5
CDR3nt: TGCGCCAGCAGCCTGACCCGGGCGGAGACCCAGTACTTC
CDR3aa: CASSLTRAETQYF

abundance: NA
v_gene: TRBV30
d_gene: NA
j_gene: TRBJ1-2
CDR3nt: TGTGCCTGGAGGGCATCCGGGGGGGGTGGCTACACCTTC
CDR3aa: CAWRASGGGGYTF

abundance: NA
v_gene: TRBV10-3
d_gene: NA
j_gene: TRBJ1-2
CDR3nt: TGTGCCATCAGTGAAGACAGCTATGGCTACACCTTC
CDR3aa: CAISEDSYGYTF

abundance: NA
v_gene: TRBV4-1
d_gene: TRBD1
j_gene: TRBJ2-6
CDR3nt: TGCGCCAGCAGCCAAGATTGGGACAGGGTGTTTTCGGACGGGGCCAACGTCCTGACTTTC
CDR3aa: CASSQDWDRVFSDGANVLTF

abundance: NA
v_gene: TRBV18
d_gene: TRBD1
j_gene: TRBJ1-2
CDR3nt: TGTGCCAGCTCACCGGACCCAACAGGGGATGGCTACACCTTC
CDR3aa: CASSPDPTGDGYTF

abundance: NA
v_gene: TRBV7-9
d_gene: TRBD2
j_gene: TRBJ2-1
CDR3nt: TGTGCCAGCAGCCACGGACTAGCGGGGACCTATCGGCAGTTCTTC
CDR3aa: CASSHGLAGTYRQFF

abundance: NA
v_gene: TRBV18
d_gene: TRBD1
j_gene: TRBJ1-6
CDR3nt: TGTGCCAGCTCACCACGGACAGGGGGAGGCTATAATTCACCCCTCCACTTT
CDR3aa: CASSPRTGGGYNSPLHF

abundance: NA
v_gene: TRBV5-4
d_gene: NA
j_gene: TRBJ2-7
CDR3nt: TGTGCCAGCAGCTTTTCAACCTACGAGCAGTACTTC
CDR3aa: CASSFSTYEQYF

abundance: NA
v_gene: TRBV2
d_gene: TRBD2
j_gene: TRBJ2-5
CDR3nt: TGTGCCAGCAGTGTACTAGCGGGGGCGGGGGAGACCCAGTACTTC
CDR3aa: CASSVLAGAGETQYF

abundance: NA
v_gene: TRBV7-9
d_gene: NA
j_gene: TRBJ2-7
CDR3nt: TGTGCCAGCAGCTCCCGGACCTACGAGCAGTACTTC
CDR3aa: CASSSRTYEQYF

abundance: once
v_gene: TRBV27
d_gene: NA
j_gene: TRBJ1-1
CDR3nt: TGTGCCAGCAGTTCCCTGACAGGCTCGAACACTGAAGCTTTCTTT
CDR3aa: CASSSLTGSNTEAFF

abundance: NA
v_gene: TRBV19
d_gene: NA
j_gene: TRBJ1-2
CDR3nt: TGTGCCAGTAGTATGCCCAGAATGGGTGGCTACACCTTC
CDR3aa: CASSMPRMGGYTF

abundance: NA
v_gene: TRBV9
d_gene: NA
j_gene: TRBJ1-2
CDR3nt: TGTGCCAGCAGCCCCCGGGGGGGGACGTACTATGGCTACACCTTC
CDR3aa: CASSPRGGTYYGYTF

abundance: NA
v_gene: TRBV7-9
d_gene: NA
j_gene: TRBJ2-2
CDR3nt: TGTGCCAGCAGCCGCAGCGGGGCAGGGGACACCGGGGAGCTGTTTTTT
CDR3aa: CASSRSGAGDTGELFF

abundance: NA
v_gene: TRBV9
d_gene: TRBD1
j_gene: TRBJ1-2
CDR3nt: TGTGCCAGCAGCGTAGGGAGTTGGGGACAGAACTATGGCTACACCTTC
CDR3aa: CASSVGSWGQNYGYTF